These 2 T cell receptor beta chains were sequenced from one sample in a study of T cells in Graves' hyperthyroidism and ophthalmopathy. There were TCR beta CDR3 regions amplified from RNA transcripts. Carried out on the TCR CDR3, a first-round RT-PCR used the HTBI primer set. MiXCR, applied by TCRdb to the multiplex PCR reads, yields one record per CDR3 protein. In the table there are 500,000 to 800,000 distinct CDR3 sequences, roughly 45% of which are singletons. The sample consisted of peripheral blood or thyroid tissue (not recorded which). All receptors come from an adult man with Graves' disease, either hyperthyroidism or ophthalmopathy (not recorded which).

This clonotype was picked up a small number of times. This rearrangement joins TRBV12-3 or TRBV12-4 to TRBJ2-5; D gene unclear. The CDR3 is 14 residues long. V dropped 2 bases and J dropped 1 base, with 8 bases sitting between them. The CDR3 nucleotides read TGTGCCAGCAGTTTACCGGACGGCCAAGAGACCCAGTACTTC. As protein: CASSLPDGQETQYF.

The chain employs TRBV7-9 and TRBJ2-7, with 8 bases lining up with TRBD2. The CDR3 is 22 residues long. Germline loops: CDR1 SEHNR, CDR2 FQNEAQ (reference sequence). J gave up 9 bases and V 1 base, and 32 bases lay outside the gene matches. The CDR3 loop is CASSLGSLAAGDRIISMRGQYF. CDR3 nucleotides: TGTGCCAGCAGCTTAGGGTCTTTGGCAGCGGGAGACCGAATAATCTCTATGCGGGGGCAGTACTTC.